This T cell receptor (beta chain) comes out of a study of blood T cell repertoires in COVID-19. On the study more broadly: Samples came from the United States, Italy and Spain, spanning acute and convalescent COVID-19. Nucleic acid was either cDNA or gDNA, and it came from T cells, B-cell-depleted T cells, or PBMCs.

Per the study methods: Estimation of nucleated cell counts relied on the amplification of reference gene primers. Assay used: immunoSEQ multiplex PCR; TCRdb lists only in-frame clones, some missing. D and trimming come from the DNA, and the V and J calls and clone size come from that table. The sample yields roughly 130,000 clones, roughly 84% seen once. The V segment lost 3 bases and the J segment 10 bases; nucleotides outside the gene matches: 3. Per germline, CDR1 SGHRS and CDR2 YFSETQ. The CDR3 extends over 12 amino acids. The V and J genes are TRBV5-1 and TRBJ2-1; TRBD2 matches 8 bases. Sequenced material: peripheral blood. The source of this sequence is a woman in her twenties or thirties who had recovered from COVID-19. CDR3 sequence reads: CASSWRGAEQFF. The DNA of the CDR3 is TGCGCCAGCAGCTGGCGGGGGGCCGAGCAGTTCTTC. The complete variable domain, with remaining parts taken from reference TRBV5-1 and TRBJ2-1, reads KAGVTQTPRYLIKTRGQQVTLSCSPISGHRSVSWYQQTPGQGLQFLFEYFSETQRNKGNFPGRFSGRQFSNSRSEMNVSTLELGDSALYLCASSWRGAEQFFGPGTRLTVL.